Here is one TCR beta chain with its context. This clone's antigen is unknown. No much larger clone exists at a distance of one base, and base qualities are not known. CDR1 and CDR2 are read off the germline V gene as MDHEN and SYDVKM. The cysteine opens and the phenylalanine closes a CDR3 of 15 amino acids. The entry retains the CDR3 DNA only, 45 bases that are in frame from base 1. Germline trimming: 5 bases from V, 3 bases from J; junction bases outside gene matches: 8. This specimen belongs to a study of shared clonotypes between healthy human individuals (dated by TCRdb to the early 2020s). For the wider study: The cohort comprised a couple of women and three men aged 18 to 49 years. Libraries were prepared and TCR repertoires were sequenced by different laboratories using diverse techniques, in order to increase sequencing depth and limit assay-specific biases. The study deeply sequenced blood TCR repertoires of five healthy adults to estimate repertoire size and the extent of clonotype sharing between individuals. Between about 0.85 and 9.5 billion PBMCs per donor were obtained by leukapheresis. What the research found in general, with its limitations: The genetic and exposure-history diversity represented was limited by the small number of donors. Pairwise subsampling indicated that sequencing depth was expected to affect the degree of clonotype sharing among donors. Sampling was restricted to blood, and TCR repertoires in tissue are likely to differ from TCR repertoires in blood.

TCR CDR3 regions were amplified from genomic DNA by multiplex PCR using the deep immunoSEQ assay. Genomic DNA extracted from each cell subset was distributed evenly over all wells of several immunoSEQ 96-well plates, and each plate served as one replicate. For unsorted PBMC, approximately 310 ng genomic DNA, equal to 25,000 to 35,000 T cell genomes, was loaded into each replicate PCR. Ten immunoSEQ deep assay plates were used to sequence unsorted PBMC genomic DNA. The purified libraries were quantified using a Qubit 3.0 fluorometer, sized with a Bioanalyzer 2100, and then quantified again using the KAPA Library Quantification kit. Each immunoSEQ 96-well plate was sequenced on its own single-read 150-cycle Illumina NextSeq 550 flow cell. As for the authors' bioinformatics: Because the immunoSEQ output included only junctional sequences and no quality scores, the filtering could not be the same as the filtering used for full-length reads. To assign V/J genes and CDR3, sequences were annotated against IMGT germline references using PyIR, a Python wrapper for IgBLAST v1.9. Reads with weak V/J assignments (E-value above 1e-6), missing CDR3, stop codons, out-of-frame junctions, or ambiguous translated residues were removed. A V3J clonotype was defined by an identical inferred V gene, J gene, and CDR3 amino acid sequence. Percentage overlap between repertoires was calculated by dividing the number of shared unique clonotypes by the size of the smaller repertoire. Repertoire richness was assessed with RTK rarefaction, the Chao1 estimator, and Recon v2.1 estimates of unobserved clonotypes. Here the immuneACCESS table is served through TCRdb, limited to in-frame sequences with V and J called. Missing clones are a known gap in these copies; in checked studies unresolved V genes cover under half, and the rest lacks a known reason. That table is the source of V, J and clone size, and D and trimming were worked out from the DNA. Recorded for this sample are 490,000 or so clones; 70% to 85% of them occurred a single time. The ten most abundant clones make up about an eighth of the sample.

The donors were healthy, HIV-negative adults with no recently reported acute infections or vaccinations. All donors were Caucasian adults living in Nashville, Tennessee, USA. For unsorted samples, roughly 90 million PBMCs were counted, and genomic DNA was extracted using the QIAamp DNA Blood Mini kit. Blood was obtained by leukapheresis, after which PBMCs were separated by Ficoll-Histopaque density gradient centrifugation and cryopreserved in liquid nitrogen vapor phase. The receptor was isolated from a woman aged 35 to 49 in good health. Some clones in this sample may be carry-over from other donors' samples. Sequencing was performed on PBMCs. This chain is built from TRBV28 and TRBJ2-7; TRBD1 agrees with 9 junctional bases. The DNA sequence reads TGTGCCAGCAGTGGGCCGGGACAGGGTTTCTACGAGCAGTACTTC. This yields the protein CASSGPGQGFYEQYF.